The text below deals with one T cell receptor beta chain. Its antigen is as yet unknown. Deletions cut 2 bases from V and 3 bases from J, with 7 bases between. The CDR3 is 14 residues long. CDR1 is MNHNY, CDR2 SVGAGI, per germline (reference sequence). 5'RACE, which relied on constant-segment primers, yielded TCR alpha and TCR beta cDNA libraries carrying sample barcodes and UMIs. TCRdb re-called the 5' RACE reads through MiXCR, storing one row per CDR3 protein. This sample has some 350,000 distinct CDR3 sequences, with roughly 13% found just once. The data derive from a study of T-cell memory formation after mild COVID-19. Study background: Largely, TCR clusters stayed within a single donor. Broader study findings: A second wave expanding day 15 to 37 was CD4+-biased; contracting clones were balanced. Some clones that responded turned up in pre-infection memory, which suggests that cross-reactive memory joined in.

The sequenced sample consisted of PBMCs or a T cell subset sorted from them (not recorded which). The V gene is TRBV6-6, the J gene TRBJ2-2, with a tentative D call TRBD2 (6 bases). The sequence was collected from a man younger than 35 who had mild COVID-19 (a few samples of this study predate the infection). Cell type and time point are not known. CDR3 nucleotides: TGTGCCAGCAGTTACAGGAGGGACACCGGGGAGCTGTTTTTT. This sequence encodes CASSYRRDTGELFF.